Below are 7 T cell receptor beta chains sequenced from a single sample in a study of shared clonotypes between healthy human individuals (TCRdb year 2020). Library preparation used the immunoSEQ multiplex PCR assay. TCRdb obtained this table from immuneACCESS and retained in-frame rearrangements with V and J assigned. These tables miss some clones; where compared with another copy, unresolved V genes account for less than half of the shortfall, and the remainder is unexplained. For this sample there are 450,000 to 550,000 clones; 79% appear just once. The ten largest clones represent 10% to 15% of the sample. Sequencing input: PBMCs. The source of these receptors is a woman aged 40 to 50 in good health. Some clones in this sample may be carry-over from other donors' samples.

The rearrangement uses TRBV19 and TRBJ1-1; 7 positions match TRBD1. V shed 5 bases, J shed 10 bases, and the junction held 13 bases outside the gene matches. The CDR3 consists of 14 residues. Germline loops: CDR1 LNHDA, CDR2 SQIVND (reference sequence). Here the CDR3 reads CASSSTTGPLGAFF. The CDR3, as DNA: TGTGCCAGTAGTTCGACGACAGGGCCCCTTGGAGCTTTCTTT.

V and J are TRBV7-9 and TRBJ1-1; 11 bases are a match to TRBD1. The CDR3 has 15 amino acids. The germline gives CDR1 SEHNR, CDR2 FQNEAQ (reference sequence). Trimming at V came to 6 bases and at J to 6 bases, leaving 9 bases not matched to a gene. The CDR3 spells CASSSPDRGHAEAFF. For the CDR3, the DNA is TGTGCCAGCAGTTCCCCGGACAGGGGGCACGCTGAAGCTTTCTTT.

This sequence joins TRBV7-9 and TRBJ1-2, with 7 bases lining up with TRBD1. Germline V gene lookup returns CDR1 SEHNR and CDR2 FQNEAQ (reference sequence). Germline trimming cut 5 bases from V and 4 bases from J; bases unmatched to any gene: 7. The CDR3 runs 14 residues. CDR3 in DNA: TGTGCCAGCAGCACCTCCGACAGGGCCTATGGCTACACCTTC. Its translation: CASSTSDRAYGYTF.

This clone showed up just a few times. Other DNA sequences of this sample code for an identical CDR3. The V call is TRBV18, the J call TRBJ2-5, with D hard to call. Germline CDR1 and CDR2: KGHSH and LQKENI. This CDR3 spans 13 amino acids. Deletions cut 3 bases from V and 0 bases from J, with 5 bases between. The CDR3 DNA reads as TGTGCCAGCTCACCGGGCTACCAAGAGACCCAGTACTTC. This codes for CASSPGYQETQYF.

The chain recombines TRBV30 with TRBJ2-1; 12 bases map to TRBD2. V dropped 0 bases and J dropped 6; count of bases not matched to a gene: 9. Germline values: CDR1 GTSNPN, CDR2 SVGIG (reference sequence). The CDR3 consists of 17 residues. CDR3: CAWSVGSLAGGPNEQFF. In nucleotides, the CDR3 is TGTGCCTGGAGTGTAGGCAGCCTAGCGGGAGGGCCCAATGAGCAGTTCTTC.

The V gene is TRBV29-1, the J gene TRBJ2-7; TRBD1 matches at 7 bases. CDR3 length: 14 residues. Looked up from germline, CDR1 is SQVTM and CDR2 is ANQGSEA. J lost 0 bases, V lost 6 bases, and 8 bases had no gene match. CDR3: CSVSTQGSSYEQYF. As DNA, the CDR3 is TGCAGCGTGAGCACACAGGGGAGCTCCTACGAGCAGTACTTC.

The chain is built from TRBV27 and TRBJ2-1; TRBD1 matches 8 bases. V shed 4 bases and J 2 bases; nucleotides not matched to a gene: 4. This CDR3 contains 15 residues. The V gene's germline CDR1 is MNHEY and CDR2 SMNVEV (reference sequence). CDR3 in DNA: TGTGCCAGCAGTTCTGACAGGGGCCCCTACAATGAGCAGTTCTTC. This codes for CASSSDRGPYNEQFF.